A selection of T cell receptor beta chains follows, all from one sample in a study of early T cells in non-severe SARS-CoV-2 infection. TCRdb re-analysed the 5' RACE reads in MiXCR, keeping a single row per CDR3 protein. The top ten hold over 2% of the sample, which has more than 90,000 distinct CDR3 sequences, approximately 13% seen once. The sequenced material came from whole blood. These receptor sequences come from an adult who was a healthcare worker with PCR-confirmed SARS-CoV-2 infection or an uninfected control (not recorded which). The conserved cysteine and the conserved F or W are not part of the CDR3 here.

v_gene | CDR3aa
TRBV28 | ASSLGQGWNEQF
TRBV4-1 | ASSQDARTSKQY
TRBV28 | ASSSQGGFSYGYT
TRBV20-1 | SARGDFNSYEQY
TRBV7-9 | ASSFTGTFPEAF
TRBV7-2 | ASSLFNRANNEQF
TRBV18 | ASSSFDTDTQY
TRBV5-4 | ASSPSTGGRLVTQY
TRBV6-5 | ASSLDRGAYEQY
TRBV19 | ASSIPGHSHREQY
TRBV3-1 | ASSQDYGVSYNEQF
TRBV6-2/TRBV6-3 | ASSYTGFDRSGELF
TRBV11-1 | ASSFLTRSSYNEQF
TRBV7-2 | ASSLSGRGGLSDTQY
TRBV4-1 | ASSQEQGPRTPYNEQF
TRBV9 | ASSVGADTQY